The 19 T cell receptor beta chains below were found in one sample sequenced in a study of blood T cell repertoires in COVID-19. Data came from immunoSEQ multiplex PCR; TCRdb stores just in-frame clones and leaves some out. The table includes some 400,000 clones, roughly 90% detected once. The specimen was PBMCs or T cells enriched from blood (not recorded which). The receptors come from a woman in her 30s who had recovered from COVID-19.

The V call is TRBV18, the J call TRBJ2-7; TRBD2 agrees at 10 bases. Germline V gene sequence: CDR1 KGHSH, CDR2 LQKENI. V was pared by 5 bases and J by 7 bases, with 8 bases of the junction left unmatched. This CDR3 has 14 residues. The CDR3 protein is CASSRLAGAVEQYF. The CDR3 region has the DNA TGTGCCAGCTCAAGGCTAGCGGGAGCGGTGGAGCAGTACTTC.

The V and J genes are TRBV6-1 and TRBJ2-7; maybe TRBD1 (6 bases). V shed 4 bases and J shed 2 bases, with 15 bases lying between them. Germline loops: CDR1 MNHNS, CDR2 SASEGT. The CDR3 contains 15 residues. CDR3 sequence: CASSVARDIPYEQYF. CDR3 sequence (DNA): TGTGCCAGCAGTGTAGCCCGGGACATACCCTACGAGCAGTACTTC.

The CDR3: CASRLGVSNEKLFF. The CDR3 DNA reads TGTGCCAGCAGACTAGGTGTTTCTAATGAAAAACTGTTTTTT. V is TRBV7-8 and J is TRBJ1-4; unclear D gene. Trimming removed 6 bases from V and 3 bases from J, with 11 bases in between. Germline lookup yields CDR1 SGHVS and CDR2 FQNEAQ. The CDR3 is 14 residues long.

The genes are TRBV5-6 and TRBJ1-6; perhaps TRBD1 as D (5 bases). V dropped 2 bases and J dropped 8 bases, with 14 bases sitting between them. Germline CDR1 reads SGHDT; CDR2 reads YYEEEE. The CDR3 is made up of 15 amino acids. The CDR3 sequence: CASSFWPGRDSPLHF. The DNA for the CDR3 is TGTGCCAGCAGCTTCTGGCCAGGGAGGGATTCACCCCTCCACTTT.

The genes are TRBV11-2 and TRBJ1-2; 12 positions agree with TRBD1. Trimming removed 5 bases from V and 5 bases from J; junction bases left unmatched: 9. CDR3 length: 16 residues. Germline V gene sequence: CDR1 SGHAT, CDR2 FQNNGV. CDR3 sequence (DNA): TGTGCCAGCAGCATCCGGGACAGGGGGCGCATATATGGCTACACCTTC. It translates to CASSIRDRGRIYGYTF.

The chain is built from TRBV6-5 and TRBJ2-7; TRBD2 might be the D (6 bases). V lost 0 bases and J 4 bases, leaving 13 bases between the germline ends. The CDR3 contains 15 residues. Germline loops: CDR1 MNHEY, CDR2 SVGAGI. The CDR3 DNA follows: TGTGCCAGCAGTTACTCCCTAGCGAGGGTTTACGAGCAGTACTTC. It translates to CASSYSLARVYEQYF.

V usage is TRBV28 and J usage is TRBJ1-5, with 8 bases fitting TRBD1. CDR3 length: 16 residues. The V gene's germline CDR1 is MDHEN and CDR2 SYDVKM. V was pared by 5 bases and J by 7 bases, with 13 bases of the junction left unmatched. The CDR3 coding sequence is TGTGCCAGCAGTCCCCACCTGGGACAGGCTGCCCAGCCCCAGCATTTT. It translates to CASSPHLGQAAQPQHF.

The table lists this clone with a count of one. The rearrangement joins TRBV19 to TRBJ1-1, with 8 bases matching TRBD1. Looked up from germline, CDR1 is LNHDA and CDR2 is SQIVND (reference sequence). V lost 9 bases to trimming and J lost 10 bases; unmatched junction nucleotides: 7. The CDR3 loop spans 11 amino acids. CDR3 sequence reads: CASMTGVGAFF. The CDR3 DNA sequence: TGTGCCAGCATGACAGGGGTTGGAGCTTTCTTT.

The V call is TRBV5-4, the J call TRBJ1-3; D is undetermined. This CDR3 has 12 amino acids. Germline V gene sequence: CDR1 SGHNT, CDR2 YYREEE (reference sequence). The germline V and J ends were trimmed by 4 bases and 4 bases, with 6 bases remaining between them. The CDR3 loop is CASSDQGNTIYF. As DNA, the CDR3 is TGTGCCAGCAGCGATCAGGGAAACACCATATATTTT.

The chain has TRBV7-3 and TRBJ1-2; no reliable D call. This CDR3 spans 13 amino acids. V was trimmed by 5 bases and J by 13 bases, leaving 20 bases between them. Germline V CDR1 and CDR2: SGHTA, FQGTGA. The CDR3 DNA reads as TGTGCCAGCAGCCCGACCCCGATGGGCCGGGGCACCTTC. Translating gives CASSPTPMGRGTF.

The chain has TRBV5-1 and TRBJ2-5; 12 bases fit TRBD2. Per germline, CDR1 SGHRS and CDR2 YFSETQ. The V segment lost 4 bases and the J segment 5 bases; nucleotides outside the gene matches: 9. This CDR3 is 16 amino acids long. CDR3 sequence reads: CASSHLAGGPGETQYF. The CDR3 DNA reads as TGCGCCAGCAGCCACCTAGCGGGAGGGCCTGGGGAGACCCAGTACTTC.

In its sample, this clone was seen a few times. The CDR3 region is CASSPATRTGKGDGYTF. The CDR3 DNA reads TGTGCCAGCAGTCCTGCTACCCGCACAGGGAAAGGTGACGGCTACACCTTC. This sequence joins TRBV28 and TRBJ1-2; D is possibly TRBD1 (6 bases). Germline V gene sequence: CDR1 MDHEN, CDR2 SYDVKM. The V end lost 5 bases, the J end lost 8 bases, and 27 bases lay between the germline ends. The CDR3 sequence is 17 residues long.

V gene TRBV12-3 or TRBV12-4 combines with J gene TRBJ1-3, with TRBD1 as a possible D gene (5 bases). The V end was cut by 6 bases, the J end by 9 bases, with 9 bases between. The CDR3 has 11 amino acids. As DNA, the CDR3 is TGTGCCAGCAGCCCTACAGGCACCATATATTTT. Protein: CASSPTGTIYF.

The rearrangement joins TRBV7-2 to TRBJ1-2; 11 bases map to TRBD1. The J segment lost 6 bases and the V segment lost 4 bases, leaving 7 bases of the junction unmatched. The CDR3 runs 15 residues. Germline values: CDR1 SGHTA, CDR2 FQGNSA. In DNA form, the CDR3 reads TGTGCCAGCAGCTCAGGACAGGGGGCCGGAGATGGCTACACCTTC. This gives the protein CASSSGQGAGDGYTF.

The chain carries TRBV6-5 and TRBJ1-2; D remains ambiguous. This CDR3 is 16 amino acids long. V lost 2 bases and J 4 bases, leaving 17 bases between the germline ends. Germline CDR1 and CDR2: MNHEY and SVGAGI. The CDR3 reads CASSYRAGIIAYGYTF. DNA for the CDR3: TGTGCCAGCAGTTACAGGGCGGGGATAATAGCCTATGGCTACACCTTC.

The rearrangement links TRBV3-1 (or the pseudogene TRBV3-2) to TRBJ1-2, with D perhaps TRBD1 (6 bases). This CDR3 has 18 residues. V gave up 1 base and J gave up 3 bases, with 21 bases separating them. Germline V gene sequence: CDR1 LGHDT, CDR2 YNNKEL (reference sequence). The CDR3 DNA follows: TGTGCCAGCAGCCAAGTTTCTCGGACAGAGGAATCATACTATGGCTACACCTTC. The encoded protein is CASSQVSRTEESYYGYTF.

The chain's CDR3 is CASSLDGFGETQYF. As DNA, the CDR3 is TGTGCCAGCAGCTTAGATGGCTTCGGGGAGACCCAGTACTTC. The rearrangement joins TRBV7-8 to TRBJ2-5; D unresolved. Per the germline V gene, CDR1 is SGHVS and CDR2 is FQNEAQ. The V gene lost 1 base and the J gene lost 5 bases, with 11 bases spanning the gap. This CDR3 has 14 amino acids.

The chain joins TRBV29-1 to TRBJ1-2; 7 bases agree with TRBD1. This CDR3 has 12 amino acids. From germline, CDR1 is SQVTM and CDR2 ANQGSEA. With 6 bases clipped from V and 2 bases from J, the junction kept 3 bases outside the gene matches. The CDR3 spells CSVVQGNYGYTF. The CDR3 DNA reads TGCAGCGTCGTACAGGGGAACTATGGCTACACCTTC.

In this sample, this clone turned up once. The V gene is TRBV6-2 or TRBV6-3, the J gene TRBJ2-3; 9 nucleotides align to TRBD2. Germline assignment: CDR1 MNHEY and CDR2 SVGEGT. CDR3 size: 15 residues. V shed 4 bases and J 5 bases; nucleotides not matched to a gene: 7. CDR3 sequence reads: CASSFASGVLDTQYF. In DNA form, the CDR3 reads TGTGCCAGCAGTTTCGCTAGCGGGGTGTTAGATACGCAGTATTTT.